The 20 T cell receptor beta chains reported below all come from one sample, sequenced in a study of T cell clonality in common variable immunodeficiency. Broader study findings: Common variable immunodeficiency TCR beta sequences reportedly had fewer deletions and N-nucleotide insertions.

The protocol was immunoSEQ multiplex PCR, while the TCRdb copy is restricted to in-frame clones and leaves out a portion. The sample contains around 24,000 clones, none of them singletons. These receptors lack a known antigen. The source material was peripheral blood mononuclear cells. The receptors originated from a human donor with common variable immunodeficiency.

Comment on this clone: Read data end 3 residues before the CDR3 end; the end is taken from the germline J gene. The chain recombines TRBV2 with TRBJ2-1; 13 bases line up with TRBD2. CDR1 SNHLY and CDR2 FYNNEI come from the germline V gene. The CDR3 runs 15 residues. V shed 6 bases, J shed 7 bases, and the junction held 6 bases outside the gene matches. Here the CDR3 reads CASSHGTSGKNEQFF. The part of the CDR3 DNA that was read is TGTGCCAGCAGCCACGGGACTAGCGGGAAAAATGAG. Drawing the rest from reference TRBV2 and TRBJ2-1, the complete variable domain is EPEVTQTPSHQVTQMGQEVILRCVPISNHLYFYWYRQILGQKVEFLVSFYNNEISEKSEIFDDQFSVERPDGSNFTLKIRSTKLEDSAMYFCASSHGTSGKNEQFFGPGTRLTVL.

By sample fraction, this clone is medium-sized. Read coverage stops 3 residues before the CDR3 terminus; the germline J gene supplies the remainder. The chain is built from TRBV5-1 and TRBJ2-1; possibly TRBD1 for D (7 bases). Trimming pared 4 bases from V and 4 bases from J, leaving 15 bases between. CDR1 is SGHRS and CDR2 is YFSETQ in the germline V gene. The CDR3 contains 15 residues. The part of the CDR3 DNA that was read is TGCGCCAGCAGCGGGGGGAGACAGGGTTACAATGAG. Translated, it gives CASSGGRQGYNE. The CDR3 as a whole reads CASSGGRQGYNEQFF. Supplemented by reference TRBV5-1 and TRBJ2-1, the full variable domain reads KAGVTQTPRYLIKTRGQQVTLSCSPISGHRSVSWYQQTPGQGLQFLFEYFSETQRNKGNFPGRFSGRQFSNSRSEMNVSTLELGDSALYLCASSGGRQGYNEQFFGPGTRLTVL.

This clone was detected a few times. This CDR3 reads CSVTQGGFNYGYTF. The covered CDR3 bases are TGCAGTGTCACACAGGGGGGCTTCAACTATGGC. The rearrangement uses TRBV20-1 and TRBJ1-2, with 8 bases that match TRBD1. The observed sequence ends 3 residues before the CDR3 terminus, with the missing tail filled in from the germline J gene. V lost 7 bases, J lost 2 bases, and 9 bases stayed unmatched. The germline V gene encodes CDR1 DFQATT and CDR2 SNEGSKA (reference sequence). This CDR3 has 14 residues.

This clone was detected many times. The DNA ends 3 residues before the CDR3 does, and the rest of the CDR3 is filled in from the germline J gene. The V gene is TRBV5-1, the J gene TRBJ2-7, with D possibly being TRBD1 or TRBD2 (5 bases each). CDR1 SGHRS and CDR2 YFSETQ come from the germline V gene. CDR3 length: 13 residues. Deletions cut 5 bases from V and 3 bases from J, with 12 bases between. CDR3 amino acids: CASRRGADYEQYF. CDR3 DNA, as far as it was read: TGCGCCAGCAGGCGAGGGGCGGACTACGAG.

This clone has just a few counts. The read ends 3 residues shy of where the CDR3 ends; the end is completed using the germline J gene. The chain employs TRBV7-6 and TRBJ2-7, with 9 bases aligning to TRBD1. The V gene's germline CDR1 is SGHVS and CDR2 FNYEAQ. Losses at the gene ends were 3 bases for V and 6 bases for J; bases not matched to a gene: 6. CDR3 size: 14 residues. The covered CDR3 bases are TGTGCCAGCAGCTTGGGACAGGGAAGGCTCGAG. Protein sequence: CASSLGQGRLE. Given in full, the CDR3 is CASSLGQGRLEQYF.

Comment on this clone: The read finishes 3 residues shy of the CDR3 end, and the germline J gene is used to complete it. The chain uses TRBV2 and TRBJ2-2; possibly TRBD2 for D (5 bases). Germline-derived CDR1 and CDR2 are SNHLY and FYNNEI. Trimming took 5 bases from V and 4 from J, leaving 11 bases between them. CDR3 size: 14 residues. CDR3: CASSTSGGTGELFF. The covered CDR3 bases are TGTGCCAGCAGTACAAGCGGAGGCACCGGGGAG.

Note on this clone: The CDR3 end is not reached by the read, which stops 3 residues before it; the germline J gene fills it in. V is TRBV2 and J is TRBJ2-7; 7 positions match TRBD1. Germline V gene lookup returns CDR1 SNHLY and CDR2 FYNNEI. Trimming took 5 bases from V and 1 from J; bases not matched to a gene: 5. The CDR3 covers 14 residues. Incomplete CDR3 DNA: TGTGCCAGCAGTTTTACAGGGGTTTCCTACGAG. Translating it yields CASSFTGVSYE. The CDR3, in full, reads CASSFTGVSYEQYF.

Notes on this clone: The CDR3 extends 3 residues past the end of the read, so its final part is completed from the germline J gene. The rearrangement uses TRBV5-1 and TRBJ1-5; tentatively, D is TRBD1 (5 bases). The CDR3 sequence is 15 residues long. Germline loops: CDR1 SGHRS, CDR2 YFSETQ. Trimming shortened V by 1 base and J by 0 bases, and 8 bases separated the two germline ends. CDR3 residues: CASSLTGGSNQPQHF. Partial CDR3 DNA: TGCGCCAGCAGCTTGACGGGGGGTAGCAATCAGCCC.

This clone appeared many times. The read terminates 3 residues ahead of where the CDR3 ends, so the germline J gene completes it. The V gene is TRBV18, the J gene TRBJ2-7; 8 bases are a match to TRBD1. V lost 6 bases and J lost 2; bases outside the gene matches: 6. Germline V lookup: CDR1 KGHSH, CDR2 LQKENI. This CDR3 has 14 residues. CDR3 loop: CASSPDRVTYEQYF. The covered CDR3 bases are TGTGCCAGCTCGCCGGACAGGGTTACCTACGAG.

This clone appeared many times. The CDR3 end lies 3 residues beyond the end of the read and is filled in from the germline J gene. This chain links TRBV3-1 (or the pseudogene TRBV3-2) with TRBJ2-5, with 8 bases identical to TRBD1. The CDR3 spans 15 residues. In germline, CDR1 is LGHDT, CDR2 YNNKEL (reference sequence). J lost 2 bases, V lost 4 bases, and 6 bases had no gene match. The CDR3 bases that were read are TGTGCCAGCAGCCCCGACAGGGGTAGACAAGAGACC. Its translation is CASSPDRGRQET. In full, the CDR3 reads CASSPDRGRQETQYF.

As to this clone: Read data end 3 residues before the CDR3 end; the end is taken from the germline J gene. The chain combines TRBV18 with TRBJ2-1; 12 bases match TRBD1. The CDR3 contains 14 residues. CDR1 KGHSH and CDR2 LQKENI come from the germline V gene. Unmatched junction bases numbered 5, after V lost 6 bases and J lost 8 bases. CDR3 sequence: CASSSGTGGYEQFF. The CDR3 DNA, read in part, is TGTGCCAGCTCTTCGGGGACAGGGGGCTATGAG.

This clone was observed at least ten times. The part of the CDR3 DNA that was read is TGTGCCAGTACCCCAGCGGGCTACAATGAG. This translates into CASTPAGYNE. The entire CDR3 protein reads CASTPAGYNEQFF. The gene calls are TRBV19 and TRBJ2-1, with D tentatively TRBD2 (6 bases). The read is 3 residues too short to cover the CDR3 end, so that end is filled in from the germline J gene. The germline V gene encodes CDR1 LNHDA and CDR2 SQIVND (reference sequence). CDR3 length equals 13 residues. The V end was cut by 7 bases, the J end by 3 bases, with 10 bases between.

This clone has more than one count but fewer than ten. The CDR3 is cut off 3 residues early in the read; its end comes from the germline J gene. This sequence joins TRBV7-6 and TRBJ2-1; TRBD1 might be the D (5 bases). The germline CDR1 and CDR2 sequences are SGHVS and FNYEAQ. The CDR3 extends over 17 amino acids. Trimming removed 1 base at V and 6 bases at J, with 19 bases between. The CDR3 DNA, read in part, is TGTGCCAGCAGCTTAGAAGTTCCAGGGAAAAGTGGCAATGAG. Translated: CASSLEVPGKSGNE. The CDR3 in full is CASSLEVPGKSGNEQFF.

This clone occurred a few times. From the germline J gene comes the end of the CDR3, since the read stops 3 residues before it. The chain recombines TRBV2 with TRBJ2-1; 12 nucleotides match TRBD2. Germline CDR1 and CDR2: SNHLY and FYNNEI. The CDR3 extends over 12 amino acids. The V gene end was trimmed by 6 bases and the J gene end by 9 bases; junction bases not matched to a gene: 0. The CDR3 protein is CASRGLAGEQFF. The CDR3 bases that were read are TGTGCCAGCAGGGGACTAGCGGGTGAG.

Comments on this clone: The sequenced fragment ends 3 residues before the CDR3 boundary, so the rest is inferred from the germline J gene. The chain is built from TRBV29-1 and TRBJ1-4, with TRBD1 matching 10 bases. V trimming: 6 bases; J trimming: 6 bases; junction bases outside the gene matches: 4. The CDR3 spans 13 residues. Germline CDR1 reads SQVTM; CDR2 reads ANQGSEA. The CDR3 loop is CSVLGTGDEKLFF. The sequenced CDR3 bases are TGCAGCGTGCTCGGGACAGGGGATGAAAAA.

Of note for this clone: Sequencing ends 3 residues short of the CDR3 end; the germline J gene provides the rest. This chain joins TRBV19 and TRBJ2-1; TRBD2 matches at 10 bases. Germline V CDR1 and CDR2: LNHDA, SQIVND (reference sequence). This CDR3 spans 16 amino acids. Losses at the gene ends were 3 bases for V and 9 bases for J; bases not matched to a gene: 11. CDR3 DNA (partial): TGTGCCAGTAGTATTAAGAGCGGGAGGGTGCCGGGTGAG. This codes for CASSIKSGRVPGE. The complete CDR3 protein is CASSIKSGRVPGEQFF.

For this clone: The sequence runs out 3 residues before the end of the CDR3; the remainder is reconstructed from the germline J gene. The V call is TRBV2, the J call TRBJ1-6, with D possibly matching TRBD1 (6 bases). Germline CDR1 and CDR2: SNHLY and FYNNEI. The CDR3 has 14 residues. Trimming stripped 6 bases from V and 7 bases from J, with 13 bases between. The sequenced part of the CDR3 DNA is TGTGCCAGCAGCTACAGGGACATCAATTCACCC. Its protein is CASSYRDINSP. The entire CDR3 sequence reads CASSYRDINSPLHF.

Points on this clone: The sequenced fragment ends 3 residues before the CDR3 boundary, so the rest is inferred from the germline J gene. V and J are TRBV30 and TRBJ1-2; TRBD1 agrees at 7 bases. V shed 4 bases and J 0 bases; nucleotides not matched to a gene: 8. Germline values: CDR1 GTSNPN, CDR2 SVGIG (reference sequence). This CDR3 has 15 residues. Partial CDR3 DNA: TGTGCCTGGATTAAAGGACAGGCCCCTAACTATGGC. As protein: CAWIKGQAPNYG. The entire CDR3 is CAWIKGQAPNYGYTF.

This clone was counted a few times. Read sequence stops 3 residues before the CDR3 end, and the germline J gene provides the missing end. The chain has TRBV7-9 and TRBJ2-5; no clear D. Germline-derived CDR1 and CDR2 are SEHNR and FQNEAQ (reference sequence). V was clipped by 5 bases and J by 6 bases, with 16 bases between them. The CDR3 has 14 amino acids. Incomplete CDR3 DNA: TGTGCCAGCAGCCATGAAGGAAGGGCCCAGACC. This codes for CASSHEGRAQT. The entire CDR3 sequence reads CASSHEGRAQTQYF.

The sample holds many counts of this clone. The sequence runs out 3 residues before the end of the CDR3; the remainder is reconstructed from the germline J gene. The chain uses TRBV18 and TRBJ2-3, with 11 nucleotides matching TRBD2. Germline V gene data show CDR1 as KGHSH and CDR2 as LQKENI. The CDR3 extends over 15 amino acids. V dropped 3 bases and J dropped 4; count of bases not matched to a gene: 3. Here the CDR3 reads CASSPQGLAADTQYF. Partial CDR3 DNA: TGTGCCAGCTCACCCCAGGGACTAGCGGCAGATACG.